This T cell receptor beta chain stems from a study of blood T cell repertoires in COVID-19. About the study: Whether acute or convalescent, the COVID-19 samples came from the United States, Italy and Spain. T cells, B-cell-depleted T cells, or PBMCs supplied cDNA or gDNA.

Authors' analysis steps: Amplifying reference gene primers gave estimates of nucleated cell counts. Here immunoSEQ multiplex PCR was the method, and the copy in TCRdb shows in-frame clones only, minus some. V and J calls and clone size are those listed in that table; D and trimming were worked out from the DNA. The table shows about 260,000 clones, with around 78% occurring only once. Germline V gene data show CDR1 as LNHDA and CDR2 as SQIVND (reference sequence). The ends were cut back, 3 bases at V and 7 bases at J, with 12 bases in the middle. This CDR3 is built from 13 residues. Source material: peripheral blood. The chain carries TRBV19 and TRBJ1-1; no definite D call. This receptor was obtained from a man aged 60 to 75 who had recovered from COVID-19. The chain's CDR3 is CASSMSGRGEAFF. Here the CDR3 DNA reads TGTGCCAGTAGTATGTCGGGTCGGGGTGAAGCTTTCTTT.